This paragraph covers one T cell receptor (beta chain) sequence. There are many counts of this clonotype. Its specific antigen is unknown. Per-base quality was not reported, and no clone a single base away is much larger than it. Libraries were constructed by 5' RACE. Sequencing was carried out with an Illumina HiSeq 2500. A second PCR of 7 to 11 cycles was performed with a sample-barcoded 5' primer and a J-beta primer mix. A unique molecular identifier was introduced onto each TCR beta cDNA molecule by a template-switch 5' adaptor carrying 12 random nucleotides. Each sample yielded at least 2.5 million CDR3-containing paired-end reads. First-strand cDNA was synthesized from all RNA with the Mint cDNA synthesis kit, primed by a TRBC-specific oligonucleotide. Following uracil-DNA glycosylase treatment, a first 18-cycle PCR with universal primers M1SS and BC2_uni_R was performed on all cDNA. From the authors' description of their analysis: For normalization, 1 million high-quality reads, each with a distinct molecular identifier, were randomly selected from each sample. Instead of being binned into consensus sequences, reads that shared molecular identifiers were thrown out. CDR3 identification, clonotype clustering and error correction used MiTCR with a Q25 quality threshold and the strictest error-elimination algorithm. Lower-bound total TCR beta diversity was estimated with a nonparametric unseen species model using Euler transformation. The public reads were run again by TCRdb, first through fastp at Q25 and then through MiXCR, and only productive beta chains were kept. Rows matching on CDR3 protein sequence are summarized as one entry with the most common DNA and genes. TCRdb, not the original authors, processed these V and J calls. The sample table lists 1.5 million to 2 million distinct CDR3 sequences, 49% of them with a count of one. Approximately 2.1% of the sample comes from the top ten.

The donors were under 40 Caucasian individuals from Russia, aged roughly 6 to 100 years, who were systemically healthy. Around 10 milliliters of peripheral blood were collected from each donor into EDTA-treated Vacutainer tubes. PBMCs were isolated by Ficoll-Paque density-gradient centrifugation, with at least 6 million obtained per sample. Trizol reagent was used to extract total RNA from PBMCs, with at least 6 micrograms per sample. Naive CD45RAhigh/CD27high T cell percentages were measured by flow cytometry on a PBMC aliquot from every donor. The data stem from a study of blood T cells in healthy people across ages (dated by TCRdb to the mid-2010s). Background on the whole study: In model experiments, template switching captured roughly one uniquely barcoded TCR beta cDNA molecule for every two T cells. Age-related changes in TCR beta repertoire diversity were measured in the study by deep sequencing normalized with unique cDNA molecular identifiers. The donors were divided into four age groups: young (average 16 years), middle-aged (approximately 39), aged (62) and long-lived (82). To avoid experimental bias, donors of different ages were distributed randomly across sequencing lanes. The study analyzed two additional independent replicas of 1 million unique cDNA reads from the same blood draw for two donors, one aged 18 to 30 and one aged 80 or older.

On the study overall, not on this receptor specifically: Because profiling used bulk unsorted PBMCs, naive and antigen-experienced compartments could not be compared conclusively. Estimates of total diversity based on one million sequenced T cells were considered lower bounds and underestimates. Compared with the aged group, the long-lived group had more naive CD4+ T cells, fewer expanded clones and increased TCR diversity, suggesting age selection. As age increased, observed TCR beta diversity per million T cells dropped in a roughly linear way, and a significant reduction was already evident by age around 41. Because the CMV infection status of the donors was unknown, age-related changes in expanded clonotypes may potentially have been confounded. The percentage of naive T cells measured by flow cytometry correlated strongly with observed TCR beta diversity.

Between the V and J ends, shortened by 1 base and 9 bases respectively, the junction contains 10 bases. The CDR3 goes from the cysteine to the phenylalanine over 13 residues. Just CDR3 DNA is preserved here, 39 bases in frame from base 1. Per the germline V gene (reference sequence), LGHDT is the CDR1 and YNNKEL is the CDR2. The receptor was derived from a woman between 35 and 50 years old in good health. Input material: blood. The rearrangement combines TRBV3-1 with TRBJ2-1; the D segment could be TRBD1, given 5 matching bases. The nucleotides read TGTGCCAGCAGCCAAGCTAGGGGTGGTGAGCAGTTCTTC. This sequence encodes CASSQARGGEQFF.